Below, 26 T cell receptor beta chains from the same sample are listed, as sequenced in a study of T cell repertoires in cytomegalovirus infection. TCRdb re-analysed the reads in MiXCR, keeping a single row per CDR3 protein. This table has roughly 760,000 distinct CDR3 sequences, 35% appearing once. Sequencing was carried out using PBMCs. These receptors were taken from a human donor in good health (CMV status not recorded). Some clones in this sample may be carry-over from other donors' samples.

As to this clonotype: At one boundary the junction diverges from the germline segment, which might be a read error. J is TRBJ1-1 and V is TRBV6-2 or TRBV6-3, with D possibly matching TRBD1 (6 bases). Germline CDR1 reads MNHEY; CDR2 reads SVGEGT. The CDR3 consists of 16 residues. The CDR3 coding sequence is TGTGCCAGCAGTTACGGAGGGGGTCACAGCTTTACTGAAGCTTGCTTT. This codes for CASSYGGGHSFTEACF.

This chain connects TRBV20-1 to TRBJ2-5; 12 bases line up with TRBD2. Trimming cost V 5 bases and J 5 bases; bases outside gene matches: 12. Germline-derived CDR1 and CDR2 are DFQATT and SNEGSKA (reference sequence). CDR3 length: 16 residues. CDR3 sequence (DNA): TGCAGTGCTCGGCCATCTAGCGGGGGGGCACGTGAGACCCAGTACTTC. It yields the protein CSARPSSGGARETQYF.

The CDR3 is CASSRGVPPEQYF. The CDR3 coding sequence is TGTGCCAGCAGTAGGGGGGTGCCCCCCGAGCAGTACTTC. The chain couples TRBV28 to TRBJ2-7; D could derive from TRBD1 or TRBD2 (6 bases each). The germline V gene encodes CDR1 MDHEN and CDR2 SYDVKM. The CDR3 has 13 amino acids. Trimming removed 5 bases from V and 6 bases from J, with 14 bases in between.

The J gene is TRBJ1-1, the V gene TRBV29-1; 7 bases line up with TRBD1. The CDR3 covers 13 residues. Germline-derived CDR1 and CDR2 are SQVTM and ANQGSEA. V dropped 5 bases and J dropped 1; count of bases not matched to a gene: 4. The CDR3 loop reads CSVYRGWNTEAFF. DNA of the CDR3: TGCAGCGTTTACAGGGGATGGAACACTGAAGCTTTCTTT.

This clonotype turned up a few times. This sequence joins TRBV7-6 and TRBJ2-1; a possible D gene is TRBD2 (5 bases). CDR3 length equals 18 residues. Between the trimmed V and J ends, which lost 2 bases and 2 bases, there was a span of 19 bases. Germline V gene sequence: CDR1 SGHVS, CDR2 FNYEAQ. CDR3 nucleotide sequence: TGTGCCAGCAGCTTACTGGGTCCGGGGAAGACCACCTACAATGAGCAGTTCTTC. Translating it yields CASSLLGPGKTTYNEQFF.

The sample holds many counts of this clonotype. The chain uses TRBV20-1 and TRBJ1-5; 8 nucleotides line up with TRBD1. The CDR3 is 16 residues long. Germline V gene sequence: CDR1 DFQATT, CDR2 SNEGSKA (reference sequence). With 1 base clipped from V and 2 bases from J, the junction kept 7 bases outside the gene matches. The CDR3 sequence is CSARVQGAERNQPQHF. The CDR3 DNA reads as TGCAGTGCTAGAGTTCAGGGGGCTGAGCGCAATCAGCCCCAGCATTTT.

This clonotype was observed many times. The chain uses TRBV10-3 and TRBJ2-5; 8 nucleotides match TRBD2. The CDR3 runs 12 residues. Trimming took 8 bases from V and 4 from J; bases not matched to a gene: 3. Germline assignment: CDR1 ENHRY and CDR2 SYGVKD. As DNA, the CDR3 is TGTGCCATCGGACTAGCTCCAGAGACCCAGTACTTC. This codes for CAIGLAPETQYF.

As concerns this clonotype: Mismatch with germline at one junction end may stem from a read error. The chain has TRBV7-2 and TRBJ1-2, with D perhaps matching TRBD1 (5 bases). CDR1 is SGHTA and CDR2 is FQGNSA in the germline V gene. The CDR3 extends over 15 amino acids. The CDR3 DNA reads TGTGCCAGCAGCTTAGCGGGGGGGGATTTCTATGGCTACCCCTTC. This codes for CASSLAGGDFYGYPF.

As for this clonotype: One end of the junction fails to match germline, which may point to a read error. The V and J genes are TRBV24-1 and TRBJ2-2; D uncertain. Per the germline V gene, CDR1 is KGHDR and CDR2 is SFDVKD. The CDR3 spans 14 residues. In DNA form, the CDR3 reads TGTGCCACCAGAGATTACGGGTCCACCGGGGAGCTGTTTTTT. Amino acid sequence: CATRDYGSTGELFF.

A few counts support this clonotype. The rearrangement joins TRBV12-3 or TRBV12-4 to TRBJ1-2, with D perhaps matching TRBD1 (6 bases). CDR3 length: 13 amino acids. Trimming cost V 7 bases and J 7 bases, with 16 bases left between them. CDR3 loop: CASKPTGWSGYTF. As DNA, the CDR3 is TGTGCCAGCAAACCGACAGGCTGGAGTGGCTACACCTTC.

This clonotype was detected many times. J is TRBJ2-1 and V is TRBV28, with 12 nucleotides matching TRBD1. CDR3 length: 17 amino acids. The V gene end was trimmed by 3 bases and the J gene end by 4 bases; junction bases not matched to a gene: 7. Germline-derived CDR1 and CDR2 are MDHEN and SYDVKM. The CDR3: CASSLSGTGGRYNEQFF. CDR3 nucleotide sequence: TGTGCCAGCAGTTTGTCCGGGACAGGGGGCAGGTACAATGAGCAGTTCTTC.

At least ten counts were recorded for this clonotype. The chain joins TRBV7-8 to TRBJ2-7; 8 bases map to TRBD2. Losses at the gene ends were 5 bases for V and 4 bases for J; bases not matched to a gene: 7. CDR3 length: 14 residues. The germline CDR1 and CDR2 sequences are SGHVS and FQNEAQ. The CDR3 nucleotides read TGTGCCAGCAGCCCAGGAGCGGGGGAATACGAGCAGTACTTC. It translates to CASSPGAGEYEQYF.

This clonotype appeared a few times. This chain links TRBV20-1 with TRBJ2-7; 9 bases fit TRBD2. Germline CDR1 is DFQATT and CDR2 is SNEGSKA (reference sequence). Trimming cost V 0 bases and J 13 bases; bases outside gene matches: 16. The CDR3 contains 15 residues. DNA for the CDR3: TGCAGTGCTAGAGATGGTTCCCCGGGGCCTAGCGGGGCTTACTTC. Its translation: CSARDGSPGPSGAYF.

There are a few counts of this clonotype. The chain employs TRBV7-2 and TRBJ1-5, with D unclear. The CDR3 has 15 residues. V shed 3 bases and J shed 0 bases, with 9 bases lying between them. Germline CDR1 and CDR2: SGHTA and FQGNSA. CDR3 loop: CASSFTPYSNQPQHF. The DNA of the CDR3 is TGTGCCAGCAGCTTTACCCCCTATAGCAATCAGCCCCAGCATTTT.

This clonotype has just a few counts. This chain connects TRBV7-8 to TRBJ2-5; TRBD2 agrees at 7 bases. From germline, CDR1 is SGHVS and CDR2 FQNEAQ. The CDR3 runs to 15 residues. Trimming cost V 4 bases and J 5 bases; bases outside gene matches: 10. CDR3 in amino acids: CASSSQMTSFETQYF. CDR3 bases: TGTGCCAGCAGCTCCCAAATGACTAGCTTTGAGACCCAGTACTTC. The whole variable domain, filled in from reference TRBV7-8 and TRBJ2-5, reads GAGVSQSPRYKVAKRGQDVALRCDPISGHVSLFWYQQALGQGPEFLTYFQNEAQLDKSGLPSDRFFAERPEGSVSTLKIQRTQQEDSAVYLCASSSQMTSFETQYFGPGTRLLVL.

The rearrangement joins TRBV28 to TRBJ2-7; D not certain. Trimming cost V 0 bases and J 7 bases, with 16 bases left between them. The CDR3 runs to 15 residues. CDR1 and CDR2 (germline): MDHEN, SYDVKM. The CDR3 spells CASSLWSDSHPEQYF. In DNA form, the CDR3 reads TGTGCCAGCAGTTTATGGTCGGATAGCCATCCTGAGCAGTACTTC.

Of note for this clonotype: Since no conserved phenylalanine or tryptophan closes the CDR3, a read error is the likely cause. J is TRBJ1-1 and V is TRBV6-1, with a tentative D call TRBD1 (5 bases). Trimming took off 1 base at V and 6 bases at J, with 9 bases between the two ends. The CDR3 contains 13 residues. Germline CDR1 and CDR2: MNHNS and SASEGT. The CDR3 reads CASSEVGVAEAFI. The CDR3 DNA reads TGTGCCAGCAGTGAAGTGGGGGTTGCTGAAGCTTTCATT.

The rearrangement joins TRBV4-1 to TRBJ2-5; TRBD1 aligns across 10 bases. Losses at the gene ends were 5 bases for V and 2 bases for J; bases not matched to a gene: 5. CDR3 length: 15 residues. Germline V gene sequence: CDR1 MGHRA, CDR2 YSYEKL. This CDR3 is CASSGRTGGQETQYF. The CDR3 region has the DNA TGCGCCAGCAGCGGACGGACAGGGGGGCAAGAGACCCAGTACTTC.

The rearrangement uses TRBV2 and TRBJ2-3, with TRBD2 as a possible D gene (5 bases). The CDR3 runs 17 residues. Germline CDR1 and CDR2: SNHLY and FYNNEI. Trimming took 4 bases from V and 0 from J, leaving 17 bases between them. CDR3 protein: CASSVRDDIFSTDTQYF. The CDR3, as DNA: TGTGCCAGCAGTGTTCGGGATGACATTTTTAGCACAGATACGCAGTATTTT.

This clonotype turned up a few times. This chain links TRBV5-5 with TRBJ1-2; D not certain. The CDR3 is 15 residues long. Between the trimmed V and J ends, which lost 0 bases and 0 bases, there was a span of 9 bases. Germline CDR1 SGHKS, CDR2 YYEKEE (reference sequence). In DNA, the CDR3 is TGTGCCAGCAGCTTGGTGGCGGGATCTAACTATGGCTACACCTTC. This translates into CASSLVAGSNYGYTF.

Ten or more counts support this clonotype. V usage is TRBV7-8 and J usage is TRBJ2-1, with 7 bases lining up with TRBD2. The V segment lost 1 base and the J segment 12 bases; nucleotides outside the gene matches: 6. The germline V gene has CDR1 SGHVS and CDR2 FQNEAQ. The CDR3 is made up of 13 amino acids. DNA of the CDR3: TGTGCCAGCAGCTTAGGAGGGCTAGCGGCGCAGTTCTTC. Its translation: CASSLGGLAAQFF.

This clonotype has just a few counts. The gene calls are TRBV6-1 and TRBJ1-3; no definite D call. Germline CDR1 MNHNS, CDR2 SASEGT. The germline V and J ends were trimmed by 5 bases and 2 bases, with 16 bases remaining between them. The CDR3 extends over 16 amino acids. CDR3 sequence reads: CASSSATGSPGNTIYF. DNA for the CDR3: TGTGCCAGCAGTTCGGCTACCGGGAGTCCTGGAAACACCATATATTTT.

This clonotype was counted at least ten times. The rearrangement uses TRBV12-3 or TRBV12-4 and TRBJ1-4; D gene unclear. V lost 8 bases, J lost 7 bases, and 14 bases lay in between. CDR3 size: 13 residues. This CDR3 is CASDGRSSEKLFF. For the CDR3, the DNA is TGTGCCAGCGATGGGCGGTCGAGTGAAAAACTGTTTTTT.

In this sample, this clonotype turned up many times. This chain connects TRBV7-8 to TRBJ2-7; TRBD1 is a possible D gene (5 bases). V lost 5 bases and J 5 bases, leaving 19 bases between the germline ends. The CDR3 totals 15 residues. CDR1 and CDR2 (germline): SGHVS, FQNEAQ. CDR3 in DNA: TGTGCCAGCAGCCCCCGACAGCTCACCCGCGACGAGCAGTACTTC. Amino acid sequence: CASSPRQLTRDEQYF.

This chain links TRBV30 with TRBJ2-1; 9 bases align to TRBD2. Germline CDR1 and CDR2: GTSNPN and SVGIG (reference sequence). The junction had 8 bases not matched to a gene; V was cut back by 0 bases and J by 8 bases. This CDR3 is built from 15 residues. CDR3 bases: TGTGCCTGGAGTGTACAAGCGGGGGGCTTCGATGAGCAGTTCTTC. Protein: CAWSVQAGGFDEQFF.

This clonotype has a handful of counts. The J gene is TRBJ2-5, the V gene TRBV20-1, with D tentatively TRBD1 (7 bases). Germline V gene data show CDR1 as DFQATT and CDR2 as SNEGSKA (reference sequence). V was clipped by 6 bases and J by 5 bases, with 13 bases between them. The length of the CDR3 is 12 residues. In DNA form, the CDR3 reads TGCAGTGCCATTCCAGGGGGGGAGACCCAGTACTTC. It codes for CSAIPGGETQYF.